This T cell receptor beta chain comes out of a study of T cell clones after liver transplantation. The wider study: Post-transplant blood was tracked for graft-donor-reactive T cell clones identified in a pre-transplant mixed lymphocyte reaction. Study results and limitations: Low donor cell numbers restricted donor-reactive repertoire measurement in a couple of subjects.

From germline, CDR1 is SNHLY and CDR2 FYNNEI. V was clipped by 3 bases and J by 0 bases, with 8 bases between them. The CDR3 is made up of 14 amino acids. A remark on this clone: Its target is unknown.

This table comes from immunoSEQ multiplex PCR, and its TCRdb copy is limited to in-frame clones, with some not included. The sample consists of under 90,000 clones, around 80% of them appearing once. This receptor was identified in a human donor who received a liver transplant. This chain joins TRBV2 and TRBJ2-5; D is undetermined. Source: CD4+ T cells from blood, taken before liver transplant. The CDR3 loop reads CASSDGRNQETQYF. Written as DNA, the CDR3 is TGTGCCAGCAGTGACGGCAGGAACCAAGAGACCCAGTACTTC.